The 6 T cell receptor beta chains in this list originate from one sample, sequenced in a study of blood T cell repertoires in COVID-19. The data were produced by immunoSEQ multiplex PCR, yet TCRdb's version contains in-frame clones alone and is incomplete. Of about 320,000 clones in the sample, about nine tenths were seen once. Sequencing was done on a sample of peripheral blood. Receptors originate from a woman in her thirties with COVID-19, enrolled during active disease.

V gene TRBV14 combines with J gene TRBJ1-2; D may be TRBD1 (5 bases). This CDR3 has 14 amino acids. The V and J ends lost 0 bases and 2 bases respectively, with 7 bases between them. Germline loops: CDR1 SGHDN, CDR2 FVKESK. CDR3 sequence reads: CASSQERGNYGYTF. The CDR3 region has the DNA TGTGCCAGCAGCCAAGAAAGGGGAAACTATGGCTACACCTTC. Variable domain in full (rest from reference TRBV14 and TRBJ1-2): EAGVTQFPSHSVIEKGQTVTLRCDPISGHDNLYWYRRVMGKEIKFLLHFVKESKQDESGMPNNRFLAERTGGTYSTLKVQPAELEDSGVYFCASSQERGNYGYTFGSGTRLTVV.

J is TRBJ2-3 and V is TRBV14; D gene uncertain. Germline-derived CDR1 and CDR2 are SGHDN and FVKESK. Trimming cost V 5 bases and J 5 bases, with 14 bases left between them. The CDR3 extends over 14 amino acids. The CDR3 here is CASSDGRLLDTQYF. The CDR3 DNA is TGTGCCAGCAGCGATGGCAGATTATTAGATACGCAGTATTTT.

Turning to this clone: At the DNA level, this CDR3 is encoded by other sequences in the same sample as well. The V call is TRBV29-1, the J call TRBJ1-5; weak D call: TRBD1 (5 bases). Germline CDR1 is SQVTM and CDR2 is ANQGSEA. V gave up 5 bases and J gave up 3 bases, with 11 bases separating them. The CDR3 covers 13 residues. CDR3 amino acids: CSVTDSYNQPQHF. In DNA form, the CDR3 reads TGCAGCGTTACCGACAGCTACAATCAGCCCCAGCATTTT.

J is TRBJ2-3 and V is TRBV4-3, with D perhaps TRBD2 (5 bases). The germline V gene encodes CDR1 LGHNA and CDR2 YSLEER. The CDR3 extends over 14 amino acids. V lost 8 bases and J lost 2, with 14 bases in between. The CDR3 region is CASGLSLPTDTQYF. The CDR3 region has the DNA TGCGCCAGCGGACTGTCCCTTCCCACAGATACGCAGTATTTT.

The chain couples TRBV6-1 to TRBJ1-6, with D possibly TRBD1 on 5 matching bases. The CDR3 sequence is 14 residues long. The germline V and J ends were trimmed by 0 bases and 8 bases, with 8 bases remaining between them. Germline V lookup: CDR1 MNHNS, CDR2 SASEGT. The CDR3 sequence is CASSEARRDSPLHF. CDR3 bases: TGTGCCAGCAGTGAAGCGCGCAGGGATTCACCCCTCCACTTT.

The V and J genes are TRBV5-1 and TRBJ2-3; D is perhaps TRBD1 (6 bases). The CDR3 has 17 amino acids. Trimming removed 0 bases at V and 0 bases at J, with 14 bases between. Per the germline V gene, CDR1 is SGHRS and CDR2 is YFSETQ. CDR3 DNA: TGCGCCAGCAGCTTGGCGTCCGGGACAAGTAGCACAGATACGCAGTATTTT. It translates to CASSLASGTSSTDTQYF.